Presented here are 11 T cell receptor beta chains from one specimen sequenced in a study of CD8+ T cells in alopecia areata. The sequencing template was cDNA reverse transcribed from extracted RNA. Sequencing used immunoSEQ multiplex PCR; TCRdb keeps in-frame clones, though not all of them. In the table there are about 3,600 clones, over 55% of which are singletons. Input material: skin. The receptors here all came from a human donor in good health.

This rearrangement joins TRBV4-2 to TRBJ1-1; D uncertain. CDR3 length: 14 amino acids. Per germline, CDR1 LGHNA and CDR2 YNFKEQ. V lost 4 bases, J lost 0 bases, and 9 bases lay in between. This chain's CDR3 is CASSPGVMNTEAFF. The DNA of the CDR3 is TGTGCCAGCAGCCCCGGCGTTATGAACACTGAAGCTTTCTTT.

This chain joins TRBV7-9 and TRBJ1-2; unclear D gene. The CDR3 contains 14 residues. From germline, CDR1 is SEHNR and CDR2 FQNEAQ (reference sequence). The ends were cut back, 4 bases at V and 3 bases at J, with 12 bases in the middle. CDR3 region: CASSSTQTDYGYTF. The CDR3 DNA reads as TGTGCCAGCAGCTCTACACAGACGGACTATGGCTACACCTTC.

The chain carries TRBV13 and TRBJ2-7; D is uncertain. Trimming took 5 bases from V and 2 from J, leaving 13 bases between them. CDR3 size: 14 residues. CDR1 and CDR2 (germline): PRHDT, FYEKMQ (reference sequence). In nucleotides, the CDR3 is TGTGCCAGCAGCCTTACCGGGTCCACCTACGAGCAGTACTTC. Translation: CASSLTGSTYEQYF.

CDR3 nucleotide sequence: TGTGCCTGGAGTGTAGGGACAGGGGGCCGAGAGACTGAAGCTTTCTTT. This translates into CAWSVGTGGRETEAFF. The genes are TRBV30 and TRBJ1-1; 12 nucleotides align to TRBD1. CDR1 is GTSNPN, CDR2 SVGIG, per germline (reference sequence). Losses at the gene ends were 0 bases for V and 5 bases for J; bases not matched to a gene: 7. CDR3 length: 16 amino acids.

V is TRBV18 and J is TRBJ2-7; 7 positions agree with TRBD1. This CDR3 contains 14 residues. Germline V gene lookup returns CDR1 KGHSH and CDR2 LQKENI. Trimming at V came to 5 bases and at J to 5 bases, leaving 9 bases not matched to a gene. CDR3 DNA sequence: TGTGCCAGCTCATTGATGGGACAGTTGGACGAGCAGTACTTC. This codes for CASSLMGQLDEQYF.

This clone was picked up one time. This chain connects TRBV6-5 to TRBJ1-3, with D unresolved. The germline V gene encodes CDR1 MNHEY and CDR2 SVGAGI. V lost 3 bases to trimming and J lost 4 bases, with 4 bases between them. The CDR3 contains 12 residues. CDR3 amino acids: CASSYPGNTIYF. The CDR3 DNA is TGTGCCAGCAGTTATCCAGGAAACACCATATATTTT.

The V gene is TRBV4-1, the J gene TRBJ1-1, with D possibly being TRBD1 (6 bases). There are 15 residues in the CDR3. Germline assignment: CDR1 MGHRA and CDR2 YSYEKL. Between the trimmed V and J ends, which lost 2 bases and 6 bases, there was a span of 16 bases. CDR3 coding DNA: TGCGCCAGCAGCCAAAACCCGACAGGCGGCCCTGAAGCTTTCTTT. Its translation is CASSQNPTGGPEAFF.

V usage is TRBV30 and J usage is TRBJ2-5; perhaps TRBD1 as D (6 bases). The CDR3 covers 13 residues. Trimming stripped 5 bases from V and 0 bases from J, with 10 bases between. The germline CDR1 and CDR2 sequences are GTSNPN and SVGIG (reference sequence). CDR3 nucleotide sequence: TGTGCCTGGGAAGGGGGTTACCAAGAGACCCAGTACTTC. Translation gives CAWEGGYQETQYF.

There are a few counts of this clone. J is TRBJ1-4 and V is TRBV7-3; D is unresolved. CDR1 and CDR2 (germline): SGHTA, FQGTGA. The CDR3 has 15 amino acids. The germline V and J ends were trimmed by 2 bases and 6 bases, with 13 bases remaining between them. In DNA, the CDR3 is TGTGCCAGCAGCTTAGAGGCCGGGTGGGATGAAAAACTGTTTTTT. Protein sequence: CASSLEAGWDEKLFF.

V usage is TRBV27 and J usage is TRBJ2-7; perhaps TRBD2 as D (6 bases). This CDR3 region has 15 residues. Germline-derived CDR1 and CDR2 are MNHEY and SMNVEV (reference sequence). The ends were cut back, 2 bases at V and 1 base at J, with 12 bases in the middle. The DNA for the CDR3 is TGTGCCAGCAGTTTAAGGAGGGCTTCATCCTACGAGCAGTACTTC. Its translation: CASSLRRASSYEQYF.

V gene TRBV5-4 combines with J gene TRBJ1-1; TRBD1 matches at 12 bases. With 4 bases clipped from V and 5 bases from J, the junction kept 6 bases outside the gene matches. Germline-derived CDR1 and CDR2 are SGHNT and YYREEE (reference sequence). The CDR3 is made up of 15 amino acids. DNA of the CDR3: TGTGCCAGCAGCCGGGACAGGGGGCGCGGGACTGAAGCTTTCTTT. Protein sequence: CASSRDRGRGTEAFF.